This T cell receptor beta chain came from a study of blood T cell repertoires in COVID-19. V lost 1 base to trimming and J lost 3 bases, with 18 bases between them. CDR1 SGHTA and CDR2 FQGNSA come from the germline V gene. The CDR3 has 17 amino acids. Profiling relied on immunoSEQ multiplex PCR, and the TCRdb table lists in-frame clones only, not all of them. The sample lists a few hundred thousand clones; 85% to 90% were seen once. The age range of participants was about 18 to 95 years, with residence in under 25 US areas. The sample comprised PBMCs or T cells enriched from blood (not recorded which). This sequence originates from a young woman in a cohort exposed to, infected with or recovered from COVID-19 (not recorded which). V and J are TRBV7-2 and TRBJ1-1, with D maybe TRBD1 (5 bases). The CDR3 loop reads CASSLEYYQGLDTEAFF. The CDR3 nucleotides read TGTGCCAGCAGCTTAGAATACTATCAGGGATTGGACACTGAAGCTTTCTTT. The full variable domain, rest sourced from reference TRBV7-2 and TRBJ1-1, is GAGVSQSPSNKVTEKGKDVELRCDPISGHTALYWYRQSLGQGLEFLIYFQGNSAPDKSGLPSDRFSAERTGGSVSTLTIQRTQQEDSAVYLCASSLEYYQGLDTEAFFGQGTRLTVV.